These 2 T cell receptor beta chains were all obtained from the same sample, sequenced in a study of spatial heterogeneity in lung cancer. Time point here: sample taken at primary tumor resection. Sequencing of whole RNA from tumor, nontumor lung or frozen PBMC involved no sorting. TCRdb re-analysed the 5' RACE reads in MiXCR, keeping a single row per CDR3 protein. In the table there are tens of thousands of distinct CDR3 sequences, roughly 12% of which are singletons. This specimen consisted of PBMCs, obtained at surgery. These receptors originate from a male donor with early-stage non-small cell lung cancer.

This clonotype showed up just a few times. This chain uses TRBV7-8 with TRBJ1-5; 9 positions agree with TRBD1. From germline, CDR1 is SGHVS and CDR2 FQNEAQ. V shed 5 bases and J 7 bases; nucleotides not matched to a gene: 9. The CDR3 is 15 amino acids. CDR3 bases: TGTGCCAGCAGCGCATTACAGGGGGCAAGACAGCCCCAGCATTTT. It is translated as CASSALQGARQPQHF.

The sample holds many counts of this clonotype. This chain links TRBV7-3 with TRBJ2-1; 7 bases are shared with TRBD2. With 5 bases clipped from V and 5 bases from J, the junction kept 6 bases outside the gene matches. Germline loops: CDR1 SGHTA, CDR2 FQGTGA. The CDR3 length is 14 residues. The CDR3 here is CASSPSGNNNEQFF. CDR3 DNA: TGTGCCAGCAGCCCGAGCGGGAATAACAATGAGCAGTTCTTC. Based on the CDR3 plus reference TRBV7-3 and TRBJ2-1, the full variable domain is GAGVSQTPSNKVTEKGKYVELRCDPISGHTALYWYRQSLGQGPEFLIYFQGTGAADDSGLPNDRFFAVRPEGSVSTLKIQRTERGDSAVYLCASSPSGNNNEQFFGPGTRLTVL.